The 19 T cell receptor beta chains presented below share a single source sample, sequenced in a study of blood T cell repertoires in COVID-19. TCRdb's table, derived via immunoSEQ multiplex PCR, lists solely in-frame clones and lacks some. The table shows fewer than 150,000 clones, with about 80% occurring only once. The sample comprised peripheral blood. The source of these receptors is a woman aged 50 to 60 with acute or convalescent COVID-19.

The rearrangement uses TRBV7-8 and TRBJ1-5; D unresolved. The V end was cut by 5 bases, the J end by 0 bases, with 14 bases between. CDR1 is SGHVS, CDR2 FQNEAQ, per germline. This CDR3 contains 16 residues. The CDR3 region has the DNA TGTGCCAGCAGCCCTAGACTCGATCATAGCAATCAGCCCCAGCATTTT. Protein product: CASSPRLDHSNQPQHF.

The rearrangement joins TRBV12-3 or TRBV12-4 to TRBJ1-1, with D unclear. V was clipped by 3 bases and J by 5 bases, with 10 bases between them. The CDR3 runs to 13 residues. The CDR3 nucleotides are TGTGCCAGCAGTTTGACTGAGGAGACTGAAGCTTTCTTT. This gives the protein CASSLTEETEAFF.

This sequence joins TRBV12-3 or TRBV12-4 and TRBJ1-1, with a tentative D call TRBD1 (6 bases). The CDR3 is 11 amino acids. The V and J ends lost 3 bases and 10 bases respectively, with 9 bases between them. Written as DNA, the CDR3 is TGTGCCAGCAGTTTGGGGGGGCGAGCTTTCTTT. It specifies CASSLGGRAFF.

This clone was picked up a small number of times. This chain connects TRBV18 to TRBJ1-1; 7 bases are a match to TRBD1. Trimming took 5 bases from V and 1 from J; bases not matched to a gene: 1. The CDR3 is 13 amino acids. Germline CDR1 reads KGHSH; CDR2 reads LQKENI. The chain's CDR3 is CASSSGGNTEAFF. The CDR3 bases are TGTGCCAGCTCATCAGGGGGGAACACTGAAGCTTTCTTT.

CDR3 DNA: TGCGCCAGCAGCTTGGAATGGGGGCGGACCTACGAGCAGTACTTC. It encodes CASSLEWGRTYEQYF. This chain connects TRBV5-1 to TRBJ2-7; weak D call: TRBD1 (6 bases). CDR1 and CDR2 from the germline V gene are SGHRS and YFSETQ. The ends were cut back, 0 bases at V and 2 bases at J, with 12 bases in the middle. This CDR3 is 15 amino acids long. Full variable domain (remainder filled in from reference TRBV5-1 and TRBJ2-7): KAGVTQTPRYLIKTRGQQVTLSCSPISGHRSVSWYQQTPGQGLQFLFEYFSETQRNKGNFPGRFSGRQFSNSRSEMNVSTLELGDSALYLCASSLEWGRTYEQYFGPGTRLTVT.

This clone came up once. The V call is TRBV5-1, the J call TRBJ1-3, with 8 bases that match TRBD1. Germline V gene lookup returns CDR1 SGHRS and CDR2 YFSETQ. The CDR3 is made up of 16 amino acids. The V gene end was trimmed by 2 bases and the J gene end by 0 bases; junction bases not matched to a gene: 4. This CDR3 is CASSLGTGGSGNTIYF. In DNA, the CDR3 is TGCGCCAGCAGCTTAGGGACAGGCGGCTCTGGAAACACCATATATTTT.

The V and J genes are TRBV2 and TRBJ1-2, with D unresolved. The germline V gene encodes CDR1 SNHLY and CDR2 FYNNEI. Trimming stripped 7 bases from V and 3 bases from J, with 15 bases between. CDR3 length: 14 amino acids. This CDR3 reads CASTPPVTDYGYTF. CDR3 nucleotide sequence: TGTGCCAGCACTCCCCCGGTGACTGACTATGGCTACACCTTC.

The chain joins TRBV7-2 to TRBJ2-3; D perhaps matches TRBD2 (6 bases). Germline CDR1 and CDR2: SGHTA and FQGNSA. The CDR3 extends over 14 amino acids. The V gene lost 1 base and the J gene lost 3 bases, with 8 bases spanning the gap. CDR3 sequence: CASSLGLVTDTQYF. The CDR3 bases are TGTGCCAGCAGCTTAGGACTAGTAACAGATACGCAGTATTTT.

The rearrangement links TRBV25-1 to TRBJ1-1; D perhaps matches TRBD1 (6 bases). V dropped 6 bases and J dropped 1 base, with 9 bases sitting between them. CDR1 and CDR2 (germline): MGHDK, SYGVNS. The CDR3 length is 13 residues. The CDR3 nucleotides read TGTGCCAGCAGCCAGGGGCCGAACACTGAAGCTTTCTTT. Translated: CASSQGPNTEAFF. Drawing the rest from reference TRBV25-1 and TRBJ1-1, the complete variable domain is EADIYQTPRYLVIGTGKKITLECSQTMGHDKMYWYQQDPGMELHLIHYSYGVNSTEKGDLSSESTVSRIRTEHFPLTLESARPSHTSQYLCASSQGPNTEAFFGQGTRLTVV.

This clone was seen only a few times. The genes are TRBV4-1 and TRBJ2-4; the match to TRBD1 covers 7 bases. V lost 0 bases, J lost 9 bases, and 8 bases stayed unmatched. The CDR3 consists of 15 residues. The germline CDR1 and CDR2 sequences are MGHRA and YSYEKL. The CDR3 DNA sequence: TGCGCCAGCAGCCAAGAAGACAGGGTGATGAGCATTCAGTACTTC. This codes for CASSQEDRVMSIQYF.

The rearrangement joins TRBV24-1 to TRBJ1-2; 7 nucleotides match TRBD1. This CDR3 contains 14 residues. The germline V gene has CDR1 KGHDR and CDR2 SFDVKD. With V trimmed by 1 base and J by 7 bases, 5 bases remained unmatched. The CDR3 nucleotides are TGTGCCACCAGTGATTTCGACAGGGACTCTGGCTACACCTTC. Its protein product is CATSDFDRDSGYTF.

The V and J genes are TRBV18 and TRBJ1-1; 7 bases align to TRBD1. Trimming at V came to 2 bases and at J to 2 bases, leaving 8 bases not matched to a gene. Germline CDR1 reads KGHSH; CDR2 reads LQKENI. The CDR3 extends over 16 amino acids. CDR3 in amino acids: CASSPRRQGGNTEAFF. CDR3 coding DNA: TGTGCCAGCTCACCAAGGCGCCAGGGGGGCAACACTGAAGCTTTCTTT.

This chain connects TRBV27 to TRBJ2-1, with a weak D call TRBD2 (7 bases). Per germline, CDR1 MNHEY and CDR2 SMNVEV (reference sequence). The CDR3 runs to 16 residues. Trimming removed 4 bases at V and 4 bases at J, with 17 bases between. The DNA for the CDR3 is TGTGCCAGCAGTTCTCTTCTTGGGGGGGCTTACAATGAGCAGTTCTTC. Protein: CASSSLLGGAYNEQFF.

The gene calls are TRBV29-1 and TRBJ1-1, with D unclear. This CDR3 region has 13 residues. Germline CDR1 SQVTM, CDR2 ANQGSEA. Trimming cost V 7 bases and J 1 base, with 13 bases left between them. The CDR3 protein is CSAINRQNTEAFF. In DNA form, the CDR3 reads TGCAGCGCCATTAATAGACAGAACACTGAAGCTTTCTTT.

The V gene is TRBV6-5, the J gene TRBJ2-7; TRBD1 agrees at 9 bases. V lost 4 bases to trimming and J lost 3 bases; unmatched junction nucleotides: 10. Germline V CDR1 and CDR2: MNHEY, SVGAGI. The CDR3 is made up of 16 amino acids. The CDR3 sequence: CASSSATGGTGYEQYF. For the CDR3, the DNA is TGTGCCAGCAGTTCCGCGACAGGGGGAACGGGCTACGAGCAGTACTTC.

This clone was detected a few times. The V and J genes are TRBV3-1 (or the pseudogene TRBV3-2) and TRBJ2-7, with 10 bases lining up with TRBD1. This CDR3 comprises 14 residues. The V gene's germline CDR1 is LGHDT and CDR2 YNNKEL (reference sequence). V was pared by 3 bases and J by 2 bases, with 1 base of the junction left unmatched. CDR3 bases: TGTGCCAGCAGCCATGGACAGGGGGCCTACGAGCAGTACTTC. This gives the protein CASSHGQGAYEQYF.

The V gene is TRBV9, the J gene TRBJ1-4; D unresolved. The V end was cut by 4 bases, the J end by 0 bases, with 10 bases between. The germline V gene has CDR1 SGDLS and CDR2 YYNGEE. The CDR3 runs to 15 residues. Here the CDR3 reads CASSPRIATNEKLFF. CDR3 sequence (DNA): TGTGCCAGCAGCCCCCGTATTGCAACTAATGAAAAACTGTTTTTT.

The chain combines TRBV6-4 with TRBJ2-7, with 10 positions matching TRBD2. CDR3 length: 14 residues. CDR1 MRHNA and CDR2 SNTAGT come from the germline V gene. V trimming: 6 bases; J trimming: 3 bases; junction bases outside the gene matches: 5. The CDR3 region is CASRRLAGVYEQYF. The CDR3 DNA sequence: TGTGCCAGCAGACGGCTAGCGGGGGTCTACGAGCAGTACTTC.

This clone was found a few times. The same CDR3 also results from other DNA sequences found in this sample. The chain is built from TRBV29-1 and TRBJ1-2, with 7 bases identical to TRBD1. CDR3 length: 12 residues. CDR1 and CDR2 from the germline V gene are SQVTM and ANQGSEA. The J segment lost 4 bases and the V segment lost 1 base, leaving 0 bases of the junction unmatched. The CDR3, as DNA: TGCAGCGTTGAAGGACAGGGCTATGGCTACACCTTC. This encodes CSVEGQGYGYTF. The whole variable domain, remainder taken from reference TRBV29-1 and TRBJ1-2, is SAVISQKPSRDICQRGTSLTIQCQVDSQVTMMFWYRQQPGQSLTLIATANQGSEATYESGFVIDKFPISRPNLTFSTLTVSNMSPEDSSIYLCSVEGQGYGYTFGSGTRLTVV.